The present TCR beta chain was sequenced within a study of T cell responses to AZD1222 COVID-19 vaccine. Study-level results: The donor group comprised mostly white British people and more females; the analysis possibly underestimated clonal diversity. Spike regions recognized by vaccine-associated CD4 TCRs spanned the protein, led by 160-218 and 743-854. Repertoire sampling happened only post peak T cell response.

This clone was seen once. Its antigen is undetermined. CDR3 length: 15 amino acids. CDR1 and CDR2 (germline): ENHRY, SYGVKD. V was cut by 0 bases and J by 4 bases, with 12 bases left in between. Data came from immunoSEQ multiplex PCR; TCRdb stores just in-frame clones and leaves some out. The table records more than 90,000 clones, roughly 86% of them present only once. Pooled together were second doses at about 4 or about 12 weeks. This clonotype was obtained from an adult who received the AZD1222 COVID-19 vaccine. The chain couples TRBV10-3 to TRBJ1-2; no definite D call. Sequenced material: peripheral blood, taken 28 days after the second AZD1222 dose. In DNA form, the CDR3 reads TGTGCCATCAGTGAGTCGGGTGGGGTTGGCTATGGCTACACCTTC. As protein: CAISESGGVGYGYTF.